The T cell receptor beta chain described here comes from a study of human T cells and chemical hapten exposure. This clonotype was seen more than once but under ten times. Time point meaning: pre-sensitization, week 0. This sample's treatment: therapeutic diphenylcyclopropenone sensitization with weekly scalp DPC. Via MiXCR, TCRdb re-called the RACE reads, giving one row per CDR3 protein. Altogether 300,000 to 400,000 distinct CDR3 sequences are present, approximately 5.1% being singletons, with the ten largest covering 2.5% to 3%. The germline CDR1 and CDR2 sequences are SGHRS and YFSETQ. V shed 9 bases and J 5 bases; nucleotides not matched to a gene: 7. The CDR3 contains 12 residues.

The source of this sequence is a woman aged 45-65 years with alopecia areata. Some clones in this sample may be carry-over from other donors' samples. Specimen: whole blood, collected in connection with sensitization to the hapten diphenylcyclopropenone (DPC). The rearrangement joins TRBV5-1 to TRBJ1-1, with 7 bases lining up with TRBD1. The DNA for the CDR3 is TGCGCCATTCACAGGGGTGGAACTGAAGCTTTCTTT. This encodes CAIHRGGTEAFF.